In this sample, the clone carrying this T cell receptor (beta chain) turned up a few times. This sample stems from a study of blood T cell repertoires in COVID-19. Study in general: Acute and convalescent COVID-19 samples came from the United States, Italy and Spain. PBMCs, B-cell-depleted T cells, or T cells provided the cDNA or gDNA that made up the material.

Germline-derived CDR1 and CDR2 are SEHNR and FQNEAQ (reference sequence). The V and J ends lost 5 bases and 7 bases respectively, with 9 bases between them. CDR3 length equals 13 residues. As handled by the study authors: Researchers report that nucleated cell counts were estimated from reference gene primer amplification. Produced via immunoSEQ multiplex PCR; TCRdb's table is partial and in-frame only. V and J calls and clone size are copied from that table; D and trimming were computed from the DNA. Of 350,000 to 550,000 clones in the sample, approximately 90% were seen once. The sample consisted of peripheral blood. The receptor was isolated from a woman aged 25 to 39 with acute or convalescent COVID-19. This sequence joins TRBV7-9 and TRBJ1-6; D gene ambiguous. The CDR3 DNA sequence: TGTGCCAGCAGCCATAACGGGAATTCACCCCTCCACTTT. Encoded protein: CASSHNGNSPLHF.